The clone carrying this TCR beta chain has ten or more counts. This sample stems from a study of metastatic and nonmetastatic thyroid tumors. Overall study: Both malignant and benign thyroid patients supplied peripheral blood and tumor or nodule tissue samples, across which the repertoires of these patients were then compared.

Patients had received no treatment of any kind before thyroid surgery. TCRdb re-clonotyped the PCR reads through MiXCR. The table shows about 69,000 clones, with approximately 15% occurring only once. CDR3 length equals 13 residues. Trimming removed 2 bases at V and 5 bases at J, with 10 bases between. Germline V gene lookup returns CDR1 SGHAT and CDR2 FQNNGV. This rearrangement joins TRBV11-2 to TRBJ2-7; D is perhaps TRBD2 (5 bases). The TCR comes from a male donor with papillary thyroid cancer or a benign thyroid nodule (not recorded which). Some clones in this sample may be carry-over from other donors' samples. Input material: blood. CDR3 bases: TGTGCCAGCAGCTTATCTCCTAGCAACGAGCAGTACTTC. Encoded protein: CASSLSPSNEQYF.